These 4 T cell receptor beta chains came from one sample sequenced in a study of blood T cell repertoires in COVID-19 (TCRdb year 2020). The method was the immunoSEQ multiplex PCR assay. As stored in TCRdb, this immuneACCESS dataset retains in-frame rearrangements with V and J assigned. A fraction of the clones does not appear; measured against another copy, unresolved V genes explain less than half of the discrepancy, and the remainder lacks a known reason. This sample comprises 200,000 to 300,000 clones, approximately 90% of them detected only once. Over 2% of the sample is in the top ten clones. Sequenced input: PBMCs or T cells enriched from blood (not recorded which). These receptors came from a woman aged 40 to 50 with acute COVID-19.

This chain joins TRBV4-3 and TRBJ2-2; 11 bases map to TRBD1. Germline CDR1 reads LGHNA; CDR2 reads YSLEER. This CDR3 region has 16 residues. J was trimmed by 5 bases and V by 0 bases; bases with no gene match: 2. CDR3 in DNA: TGCGCCAGCAGCCAAGAAGGGACAGGGGGGACCGGGGAGCTGTTTTTT. It translates to CASSQEGTGGTGELFF.

This chain links TRBV24-1 with TRBJ2-3; 7 bases align to TRBD1. CDR1 is KGHDR and CDR2 is SFDVKD in the germline V gene. Trimming cost V 3 bases and J 3 bases; bases outside gene matches: 5. The CDR3 length is 15 residues. The CDR3: CATSDQGDGTDTQYF. For the CDR3, the DNA is TGTGCCACCAGTGATCAGGGGGATGGGACAGATACGCAGTATTTT.

The chain couples TRBV19 to TRBJ2-2; D is possibly TRBD2 (5 bases). V was clipped by 3 bases and J by 2 bases, with 16 bases between them. Germline CDR1 LNHDA, CDR2 SQIVND (reference sequence). This CDR3 spans 17 amino acids. CDR3 loop: CASSIIRSGLNTGELFF. The CDR3 DNA is TGTGCCAGTAGTATTATAAGGAGCGGACTTAACACCGGGGAGCTGTTTTTT.

This sequence joins TRBV3-1 (or the pseudogene TRBV3-2) and TRBJ2-3; 8 positions agree with TRBD2. The CDR3 contains 14 residues. CDR1 and CDR2 (germline): LGHDT, YNNKEL (reference sequence). With V trimmed by 4 bases and J by 2 bases, 2 bases remained unmatched. The CDR3 reads CASSRAGATDTQYF. DNA for the CDR3: TGTGCCAGCAGCCGAGCGGGGGCCACAGATACGCAGTATTTT.